These T cell receptor beta chains were read from a single sample in a study of blood T cell repertoires in COVID-19. Assay used: immunoSEQ multiplex PCR; TCRdb lists only in-frame clones, some missing. The data contain approximately 390,000 clones, about 87% of them singletons. Specimen: peripheral blood. The receptors originated from a woman aged 55-69 years with COVID-19, enrolled during active disease. Each CDR3 is given without its conserved first and last residue. Fields, in order: J gene, D gene, V gene, CDR3 protein. The D gene is left open where the match is weak.

j_call: TRBJ2-6
d_call: TRBD1
v_call: TRBV2
cdr3_aa: ASAGQGQYRSGANVLT

j_call: TRBJ2-3
d_call: TRBD1
v_call: TRBV11-2
cdr3_aa: ASSRLRDSDTDTQY

j_call: TRBJ2-6
d_call: .
v_call: TRBV5-6
cdr3_aa: ASSVGSGANVLT

j_call: TRBJ2-3
d_call: TRBD1
v_call: TRBV18
cdr3_aa: ASSPGQGKDTQY

j_call: TRBJ1-1
d_call: TRBD1
v_call: TRBV11-2
cdr3_aa: ASSTNRGRRENTEAF

j_call: TRBJ2-3
d_call: TRBD1
v_call: TRBV6-5
cdr3_aa: ASRGQGRSTDTQY

j_call: TRBJ1-6
d_call: .
v_call: TRBV7-3
cdr3_aa: ASSLSGNSPLH

j_call: TRBJ1-1
d_call: .
v_call: TRBV4-1
cdr3_aa: ASSQVQGLNTEAF

j_call: TRBJ1-3
d_call: .
v_call: TRBV7-2
cdr3_aa: ASSLIGNTIY

j_call: TRBJ1-3
d_call: TRBD1
v_call: TRBV3-1/TRBV3-2
cdr3_aa: ASSQDPLTGGYGNTIY

j_call: TRBJ2-1
d_call: TRBD2
v_call: TRBV11-3
cdr3_aa: ASSPRTSVRGVRNEQF

j_call: TRBJ1-1
d_call: .
v_call: TRBV18
cdr3_aa: ASSPRTAVTEAF

j_call: TRBJ1-1
d_call: TRBD1
v_call: TRBV5-1
cdr3_aa: ASSSDRGHEGTEAF

j_call: TRBJ2-3
d_call: TRBD2
v_call: TRBV19
cdr3_aa: ASSPSHSGIGTDTQY

j_call: TRBJ1-1
d_call: TRBD1
v_call: TRBV6-2/TRBV6-3
cdr3_aa: ASSDGQGMNTEAF

j_call: TRBJ2-3
d_call: .
v_call: TRBV5-1
cdr3_aa: ASSFGGADADTQY

j_call: TRBJ2-3
d_call: TRBD1
v_call: TRBV6-5
cdr3_aa: ASGKQGGGDTQY

j_call: TRBJ1-1
d_call: .
v_call: TRBV29-1
cdr3_aa: SVQLDAGTEAF

j_call: TRBJ2-7
d_call: .
v_call: TRBV5-8
cdr3_aa: ASSFYPLGLAYEQY

j_call: TRBJ1-6
d_call: .
v_call: TRBV3-1/TRBV3-2
cdr3_aa: ASSRPNSPLH

j_call: TRBJ2-7
d_call: .
v_call: TRBV7-9
cdr3_aa: ASASEGAGEQY

j_call: TRBJ1-4
d_call: .
v_call: TRBV5-1
cdr3_aa: ASSLTVTATNEKLF

j_call: TRBJ1-6
d_call: .
v_call: TRBV7-6
cdr3_aa: ASSAYWGVPLH

j_call: TRBJ1-2
d_call: .
v_call: TRBV10-3
cdr3_aa: AISDGGTNYGYT

j_call: TRBJ1-4
d_call: .
v_call: TRBV12-1
cdr3_aa: ASSCLAVKVRREKLF

j_call: TRBJ2-2
d_call: TRBD2
v_call: TRBV7-3
cdr3_aa: ASSLQLAGVGTGELF

j_call: TRBJ2-1
d_call: .
v_call: TRBV19
cdr3_aa: ATRGAGQSEQF

j_call: TRBJ2-7
d_call: TRBD2
v_call: TRBV7-8
cdr3_aa: ASSPPVALAVGEQY

j_call: TRBJ2-5
d_call: .
v_call: TRBV4-1
cdr3_aa: ASSPLSRGETQY

j_call: TRBJ2-7
d_call: .
v_call: TRBV29-1
cdr3_aa: SVARDGSWDYEQY

j_call: TRBJ2-3
d_call: TRBD2
v_call: TRBV27
cdr3_aa: ASSTRTSAYTDTQY

j_call: TRBJ1-2
d_call: TRBD1
v_call: TRBV15
cdr3_aa: ATSRDTGTGGFGYT

j_call: TRBJ1-1
d_call: .
v_call: TRBV6-2/TRBV6-3
cdr3_aa: ASSYTGGTEAF

j_call: TRBJ1-2
d_call: TRBD1
v_call: TRBV28
cdr3_aa: ASRGQGENYGYT

j_call: TRBJ2-5
d_call: TRBD2
v_call: TRBV7-2
cdr3_aa: ASSRGGSQETQY